The clone carrying this T cell receptor (beta chain) showed up many times. What it binds is unknown. This CDR3 has 13 amino acids. With V trimmed by 2 bases and J by 4 bases, 1 base remained unmatched. Germline V gives CDR1 MDHEN, CDR2 SYDVKM. This sample stems from a study of neurological immune-mediated disorders. Notes on the study in general: Neither clinical nor MRI features were associated with the multiple sclerosis repertoire cluster.

By 5'RACE with 10-nucleotide random UMIs, the cDNA was made. From 15-18 subjects, over 180 million TCR-beta sequences were obtained in each sequencing run. TCRdb independently ran MiXCR on the 5' RACE reads; one entry per CDR3 protein. Of just over 95,000 distinct CDR3 sequences detected, roughly 3.5% appear once; the ten largest clones hold about 6%. The sample comprised PBMCs. The chain recombines TRBV28 with TRBJ1-2, with TRBD1 matching over 7 bases. The clonotype originates from a woman aged 18-35 years with multiple sclerosis. CDR3 amino acids: CASSLKGAYGYTF. The CDR3 DNA reads TGTGCCAGCAGTTTAAAGGGGGCCTATGGCTACACCTTC.